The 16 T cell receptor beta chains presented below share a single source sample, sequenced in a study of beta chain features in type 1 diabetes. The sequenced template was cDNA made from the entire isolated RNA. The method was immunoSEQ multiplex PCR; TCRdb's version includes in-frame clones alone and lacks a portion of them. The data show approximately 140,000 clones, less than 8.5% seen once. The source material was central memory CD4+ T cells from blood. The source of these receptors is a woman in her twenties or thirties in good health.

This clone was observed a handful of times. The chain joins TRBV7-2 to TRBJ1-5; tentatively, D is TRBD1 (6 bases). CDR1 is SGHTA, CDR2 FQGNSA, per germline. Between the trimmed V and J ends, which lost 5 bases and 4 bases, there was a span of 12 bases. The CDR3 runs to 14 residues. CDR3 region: CASSRPGTNQPQHF. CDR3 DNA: TGTGCCAGCAGCCGACCGGGGACAAATCAGCCCCAGCATTTT.

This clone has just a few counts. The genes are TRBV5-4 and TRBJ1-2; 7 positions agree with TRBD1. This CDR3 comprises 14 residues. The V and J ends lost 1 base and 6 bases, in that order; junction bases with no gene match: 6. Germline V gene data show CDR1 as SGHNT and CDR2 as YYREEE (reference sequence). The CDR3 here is CASSLITGDNGYTF. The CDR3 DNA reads TGTGCCAGCAGCTTGATTACAGGGGATAATGGCTACACCTTC.

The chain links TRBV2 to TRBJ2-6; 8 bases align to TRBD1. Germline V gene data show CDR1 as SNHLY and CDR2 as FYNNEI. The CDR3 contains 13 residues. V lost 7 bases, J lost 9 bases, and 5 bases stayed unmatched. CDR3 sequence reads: CASKQGVGNVLTF. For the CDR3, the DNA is TGTGCCAGCAAACAGGGGGTAGGCAACGTCCTGACTTTC.

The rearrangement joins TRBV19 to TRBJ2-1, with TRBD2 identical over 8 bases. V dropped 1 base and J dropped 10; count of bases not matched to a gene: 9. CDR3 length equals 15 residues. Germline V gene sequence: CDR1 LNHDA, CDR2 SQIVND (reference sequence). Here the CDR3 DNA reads TGTGCCAGTAGTATAGCGCTAGCGGGCACAATGGAGCAGTTCTTC. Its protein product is CASSIALAGTMEQFF.

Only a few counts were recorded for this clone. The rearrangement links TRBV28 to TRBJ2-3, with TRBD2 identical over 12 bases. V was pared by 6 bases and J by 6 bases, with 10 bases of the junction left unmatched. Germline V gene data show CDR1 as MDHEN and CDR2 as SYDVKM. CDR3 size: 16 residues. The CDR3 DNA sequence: TGTGCCAGCAGGATGAGACTAGCGGGAGACAACGATACGCAGTATTTT. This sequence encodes CASRMRLAGDNDTQYF. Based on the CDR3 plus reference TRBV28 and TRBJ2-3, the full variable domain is DVKVTQSSRYLVKRTGEKVFLECVQDMDHENMFWYRQDPGLGLRLIYFSYDVKMKEKGDIPEGYSVSREKKERFSLILESASTNQTSMYLCASRMRLAGDNDTQYFGPGTRLTVL.

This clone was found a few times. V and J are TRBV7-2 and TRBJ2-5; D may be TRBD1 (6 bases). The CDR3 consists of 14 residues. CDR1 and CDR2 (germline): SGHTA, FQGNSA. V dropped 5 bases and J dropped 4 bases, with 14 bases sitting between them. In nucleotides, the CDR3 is TGTGCCAGCAGCCCAACGGCAGGGGTAGAGACCCAGTACTTC. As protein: CASSPTAGVETQYF.

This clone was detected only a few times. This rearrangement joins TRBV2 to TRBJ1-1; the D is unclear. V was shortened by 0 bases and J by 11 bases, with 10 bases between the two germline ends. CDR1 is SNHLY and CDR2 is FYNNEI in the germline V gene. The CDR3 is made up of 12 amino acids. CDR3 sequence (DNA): TGTGCCAGCAGTGAAGCCGAGGGATTCGCTTTCTTT. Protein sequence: CASSEAEGFAFF.

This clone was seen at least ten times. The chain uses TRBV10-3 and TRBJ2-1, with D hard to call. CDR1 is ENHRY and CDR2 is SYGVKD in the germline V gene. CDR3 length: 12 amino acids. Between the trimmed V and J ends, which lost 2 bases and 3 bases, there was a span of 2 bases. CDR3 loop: CAISELYNEQFF. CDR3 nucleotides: TGTGCCATCAGTGAGCTCTACAATGAGCAGTTCTTC.

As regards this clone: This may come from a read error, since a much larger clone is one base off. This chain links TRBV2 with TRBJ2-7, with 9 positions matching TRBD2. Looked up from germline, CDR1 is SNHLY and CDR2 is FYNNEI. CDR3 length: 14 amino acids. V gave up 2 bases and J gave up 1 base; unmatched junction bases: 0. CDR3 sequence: CASSELAGSYEQYF. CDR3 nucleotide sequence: TGTGCCAGCAGTGAACTAGCGGGATCCTACGAGCAGTACTTC.

The CDR3 DNA reads as TGTGCCAGCAGCTTAGATCGGGGGGAGCTGTTTTTT. Amino acid sequence: CASSLDRGELFF. The chain combines TRBV7-8 with TRBJ2-2; D remains ambiguous. The germline V gene encodes CDR1 SGHVS and CDR2 FQNEAQ. The V gene lost 1 base and the J gene lost 8 bases, with 5 bases spanning the gap. The length of the CDR3 is 12 residues.

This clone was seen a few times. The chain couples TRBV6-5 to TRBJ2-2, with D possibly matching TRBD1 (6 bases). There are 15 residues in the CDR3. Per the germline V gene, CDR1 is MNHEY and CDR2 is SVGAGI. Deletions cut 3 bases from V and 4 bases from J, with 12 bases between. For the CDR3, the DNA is TGTGCCAGCAGTTATGAAAGGGGGAGCACCGGGGAGCTGTTTTTT. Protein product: CASSYERGSTGELFF.

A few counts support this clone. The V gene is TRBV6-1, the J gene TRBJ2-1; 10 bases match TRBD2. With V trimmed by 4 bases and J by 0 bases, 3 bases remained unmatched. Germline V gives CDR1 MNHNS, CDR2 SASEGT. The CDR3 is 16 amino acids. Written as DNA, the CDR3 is TGTGCCAGCAGTGGGCTAGCGGGAGACTCCTACAATGAGCAGTTCTTC. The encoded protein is CASSGLAGDSYNEQFF.

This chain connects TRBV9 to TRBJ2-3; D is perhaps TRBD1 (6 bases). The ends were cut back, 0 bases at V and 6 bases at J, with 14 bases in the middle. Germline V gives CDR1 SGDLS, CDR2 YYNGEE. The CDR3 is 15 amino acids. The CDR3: CASSVEGQGIDTQYF. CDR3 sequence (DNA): TGTGCCAGCAGCGTAGAGGGGCAGGGGATTGATACGCAGTATTTT.

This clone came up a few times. CDR3 protein: CASSSRGAREQYF. As DNA, the CDR3 is TGTGCCAGCAGTTCACGGGGGGCGCGGGAGCAGTACTTC. The chain couples TRBV6-5 to TRBJ2-7; D possibly corresponds to TRBD2 (7 bases). Trimming pared 4 bases from V and 7 bases from J, leaving 14 bases between. The CDR3 is made up of 13 amino acids. Germline V lookup: CDR1 MNHEY, CDR2 SVGAGI.

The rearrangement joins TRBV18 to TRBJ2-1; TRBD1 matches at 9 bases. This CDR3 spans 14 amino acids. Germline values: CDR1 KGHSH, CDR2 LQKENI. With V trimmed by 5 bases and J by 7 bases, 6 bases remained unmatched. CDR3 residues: CASSSGQGKNEQFF. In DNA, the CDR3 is TGTGCCAGCTCATCAGGACAGGGGAAGAATGAGCAGTTCTTC.

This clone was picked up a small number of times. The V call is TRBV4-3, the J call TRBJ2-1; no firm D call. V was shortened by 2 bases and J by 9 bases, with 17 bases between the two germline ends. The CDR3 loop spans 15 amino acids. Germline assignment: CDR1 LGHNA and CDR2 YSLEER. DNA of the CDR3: TGCGCCAGCAGCCAAAGGTTCGGGTCGGGTACTGAGCAGTTCTTC. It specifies CASSQRFGSGTEQFF.